Listed below are T cell receptor beta chains from one sample, sequenced in a study of shared clonotypes between healthy human individuals. Method: immunoSEQ multiplex PCR; TCRdb's copy keeps in-frame clones and lacks some. The sample has over 850,000 clones; around 78% are singletons. Sequencing input: memory CD4+ T cells from PBMCs. The source is a man younger than 35 in good health. Some clones in this sample may be carry-over from other donors' samples. The CDR3 runs from the conserved cysteine through the conserved F or W. A D gene is named only where the DNA matches it firmly. Rows may omit the clone size; those that give it use once, few, many or a size class.

d_call: .; v_call: TRBV18; j_call: TRBJ1-2; clone_size: many; cdr3_nt: TGTGCCAGCTCACCCCTTCCGGCGAACTTAAACTATGGCTACACCTTC; cdr3_aa: CASSPLPANLNYGYTF
d_call: TRBD1; v_call: TRBV6-1; j_call: TRBJ1-1; clone_size: .; cdr3_nt: TGTGCCAGCAGTGGAAGGAACAGGGGCGCTGAAGCTTTCTTT; cdr3_aa: CASSGRNRGAEAFF
d_call: .; v_call: TRBV7-9; j_call: TRBJ1-1; clone_size: .; cdr3_nt: TGTGCCAGCAGCTTAGCACTGGCGTACACTGAAGCTTTCTTT; cdr3_aa: CASSLALAYTEAFF
d_call: .; v_call: TRBV11-2; j_call: TRBJ1-1; clone_size: .; cdr3_nt: TGTGCCAGCAGCTTAGACCGAGGGCAGGGGTTTAACACTGAAGCTTTCTTT; cdr3_aa: CASSLDRGQGFNTEAFF
d_call: .; v_call: TRBV5-1; j_call: TRBJ1-1; clone_size: .; cdr3_nt: TGCGCCAGCGGATTGGGTGTAGGAAGCACTGAAGCTTTCTTT; cdr3_aa: CASGLGVGSTEAFF
d_call: .; v_call: TRBV28; j_call: TRBJ1-1; clone_size: .; cdr3_nt: TGTGCCAGCACCAGGGACGGGAACACTGAAGCTTTCTTT; cdr3_aa: CASTRDGNTEAFF
d_call: TRBD1; v_call: TRBV29-1; j_call: TRBJ1-1; clone_size: .; cdr3_nt: TGCAGCGTTGTGGGACAGGGGGTTATGAACACTGAAGCTTTCTTT; cdr3_aa: CSVVGQGVMNTEAFF
d_call: TRBD1; v_call: TRBV5-1; j_call: TRBJ2-7; clone_size: .; cdr3_nt: TGCGCCAGCAGCGTGGACAGGGGGACCTACGAGCAGTACTTC; cdr3_aa: CASSVDRGTYEQYF
d_call: TRBD2; v_call: TRBV18; j_call: TRBJ2-1; clone_size: once; cdr3_nt: TGTGCCAGCTCACCTGGACTAGCGGGAGCCGATGAGCAGTTCTTC; cdr3_aa: CASSPGLAGADEQFF
d_call: .; v_call: TRBV11-3; j_call: TRBJ2-1; clone_size: few; cdr3_nt: TGTGCCAGCAGCTTAGAGGGAAGGTCCAATGAGCAGTTCTTC; cdr3_aa: CASSLEGRSNEQFF
d_call: .; v_call: TRBV4-3; j_call: TRBJ2-3; clone_size: few; cdr3_nt: TGCGCCAGCAGCCAAGGGCGTATGCCAGATACGCAGTATTTT; cdr3_aa: CASSQGRMPDTQYF
d_call: TRBD2; v_call: TRBV2; j_call: TRBJ2-4; clone_size: .; cdr3_nt: TGTGCCAGCAGTGAACCACTAGCGGGGGCGGACATTCAGTACTTC; cdr3_aa: CASSEPLAGADIQYF
d_call: .; v_call: TRBV5-6; j_call: TRBJ2-1; clone_size: .; cdr3_nt: TGTGCCAGCAGCTTGGAAGTAGCGGCAAGCTCCTACAATGAGCAGTTCTTC; cdr3_aa: CASSLEVAASSYNEQFF
d_call: .; v_call: TRBV5-1; j_call: TRBJ2-5; clone_size: .; cdr3_nt: TGCGCCAGCGGCAAGGACGGGGGCCAAGAGACCCAGTACTTC; cdr3_aa: CASGKDGGQETQYF
d_call: .; v_call: TRBV5-4; j_call: TRBJ2-7; clone_size: .; cdr3_nt: TGTGCCAGCAGCTTTTGGGATTTTAGCAACGAGCAGTACTTC; cdr3_aa: CASSFWDFSNEQYF
d_call: .; v_call: TRBV15; j_call: TRBJ1-1; clone_size: .; cdr3_nt: TGTGCCACCAGCAGAGATCGGGGGTCCGGGACTATCATCTCTGAAGCTTTCTTT; cdr3_aa: CATSRDRGSGTIISEAFF
d_call: TRBD2; v_call: TRBV28; j_call: TRBJ2-1; clone_size: few; cdr3_nt: TGTGCCAGCAGTCGACGTAGACTAGCGGGAGTAACTTACAATGAGCAGTTCTTC; cdr3_aa: CASSRRRLAGVTYNEQFF
d_call: .; v_call: TRBV7-9; j_call: TRBJ2-1; clone_size: .; cdr3_nt: TGTGCCAGCAGCTCCCGCCTAGAGCAGTTCTTC; cdr3_aa: CASSSRLEQFF
d_call: .; v_call: TRBV15; j_call: TRBJ1-2; clone_size: .; cdr3_nt: TGTGCCACCAGTATCTCTAGCGGATCCTATGGCTACACCTTC; cdr3_aa: CATSISSGSYGYTF
d_call: TRBD2; v_call: TRBV7-3; j_call: TRBJ2-2; clone_size: .; cdr3_nt: TGTGCCAGCAGCGCCCCTAGCGGGATGACCACCGGGGAGCTGTTTTTT; cdr3_aa: CASSAPSGMTTGELFF
d_call: .; v_call: TRBV5-1; j_call: TRBJ2-3; clone_size: few; cdr3_nt: TGCGCCAGCAGCTTGGGGCAGGGGCAAAATACGCAGTATTTT; cdr3_aa: CASSLGQGQNTQYF
d_call: .; v_call: TRBV5-1; j_call: TRBJ1-1; clone_size: .; cdr3_nt: TGCGCCAGCAGCCGGGGCCCCTCGGTCAGCACTGAAGCTTTCTTT; cdr3_aa: CASSRGPSVSTEAFF
d_call: TRBD1; v_call: TRBV29-1; j_call: TRBJ1-2; clone_size: .; cdr3_nt: TGCAGCGTTTCTAGCTTCGGGACAGGGGAGGGCTACACCTTC; cdr3_aa: CSVSSFGTGEGYTF
d_call: .; v_call: TRBV28; j_call: TRBJ1-5; clone_size: few; cdr3_nt: TGTGCCAGCAGCACGACAGTTAGCAATCAGCCCCAGCATTTT; cdr3_aa: CASSTTVSNQPQHF
d_call: TRBD1; v_call: TRBV4-2; j_call: TRBJ1-1; clone_size: .; cdr3_nt: TGTGCCAGCAGCCGAGACGGGACAGGGAACACTGAAGCTTTCTTT; cdr3_aa: CASSRDGTGNTEAFF
d_call: .; v_call: TRBV21-1; j_call: TRBJ1-2; clone_size: .; cdr3_nt: TGTGCCAGCAGCAAGGACAGGGCAGCTGGCTACACCTTC; cdr3_aa: CASSKDRAAGYTF
d_call: .; v_call: TRBV18; j_call: TRBJ2-1; clone_size: .; cdr3_nt: TGTGCCAGCTCACCAGGGCGGAGTCGTGAGCAGTTCTTC; cdr3_aa: CASSPGRSREQFF
d_call: TRBD1; v_call: TRBV2; j_call: TRBJ1-2; clone_size: .; cdr3_nt: TGTGCCAGCAGTGGTTTACAGGGGCAGTCTGGCTACACCTTC; cdr3_aa: CASSGLQGQSGYTF
d_call: .; v_call: TRBV7-2; j_call: TRBJ2-7; clone_size: .; cdr3_nt: TGTGCCAGCAGCTTAGAAGGCGGACGGCACTACGAGCAGTACTTC; cdr3_aa: CASSLEGGRHYEQYF
d_call: .; v_call: TRBV2; j_call: TRBJ2-1; clone_size: .; cdr3_nt: TGTGCCAGCAGGGGACGGAGCTCCTACAATGAGCAGTTCTTC; cdr3_aa: CASRGRSSYNEQFF
d_call: TRBD2; v_call: TRBV5-6; j_call: TRBJ2-2; clone_size: .; cdr3_nt: TGTGCCAGCAGCCAACTAGCGGGATTAGGAACCGGGGAGCTGTTTTTT; cdr3_aa: CASSQLAGLGTGELFF
d_call: TRBD1; v_call: TRBV5-6; j_call: TRBJ1-4; clone_size: .; cdr3_nt: TGTGCCAGCAGCTCTACACCTGACAGGGGGCAGGTTAATGAAAAACTGTTTTTT; cdr3_aa: CASSSTPDRGQVNEKLFF
d_call: .; v_call: TRBV5-4; j_call: TRBJ1-1; clone_size: .; cdr3_nt: TGTGCCAGCAGCTTGGTAGGGCAGGGGAGGGCTGAAGCTTTCTTT; cdr3_aa: CASSLVGQGRAEAFF
d_call: TRBD1; v_call: TRBV6-1; j_call: TRBJ1-5; clone_size: .; cdr3_nt: TGTGCCATCCGGACAGGGGGCAATCAGCCCCAGCATTTT; cdr3_aa: CAIRTGGNQPQHF
d_call: .; v_call: TRBV10-3; j_call: TRBJ1-2; clone_size: .; cdr3_nt: TGTGCCGCGACAGGAAACTATGGCTACACCTTC; cdr3_aa: CAATGNYGYTF
d_call: .; v_call: TRBV30; j_call: TRBJ1-1; clone_size: .; cdr3_nt: TGTGCCTGGACCGGGGGGCTCGGTGAAGCTTTCTTT; cdr3_aa: CAWTGGLGEAFF
d_call: .; v_call: TRBV15; j_call: TRBJ1-3; clone_size: .; cdr3_nt: TGTGCCACCAGCAGAGACAGGGGTACTATCGGAAACACCATATATTTT; cdr3_aa: CATSRDRGTIGNTIYF
d_call: .; v_call: TRBV2; j_call: TRBJ1-5; clone_size: .; cdr3_nt: TGTGCCAGCAGTTCGGACTGGAATCAGCCCCAGCATTTT; cdr3_aa: CASSSDWNQPQHF